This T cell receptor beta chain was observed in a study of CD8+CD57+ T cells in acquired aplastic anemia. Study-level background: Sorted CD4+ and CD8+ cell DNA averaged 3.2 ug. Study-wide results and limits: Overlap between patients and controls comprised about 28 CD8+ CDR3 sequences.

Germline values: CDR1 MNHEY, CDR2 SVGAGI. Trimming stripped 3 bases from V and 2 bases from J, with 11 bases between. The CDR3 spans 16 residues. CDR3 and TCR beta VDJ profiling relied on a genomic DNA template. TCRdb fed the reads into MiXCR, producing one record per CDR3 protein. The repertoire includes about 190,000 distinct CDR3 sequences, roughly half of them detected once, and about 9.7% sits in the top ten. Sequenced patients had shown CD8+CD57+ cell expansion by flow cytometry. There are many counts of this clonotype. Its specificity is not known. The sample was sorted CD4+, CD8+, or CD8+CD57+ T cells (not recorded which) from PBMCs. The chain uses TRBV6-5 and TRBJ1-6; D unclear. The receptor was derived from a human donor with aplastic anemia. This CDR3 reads CASSYAVGPYNSPLHF. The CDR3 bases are TGTGCCAGCAGTTATGCTGTGGGCCCCTATAATTCACCCCTCCACTTT.